This T cell receptor (beta chain) was recovered during a study of blood T cell repertoires in COVID-19. Method: immunoSEQ multiplex PCR; TCRdb's copy keeps in-frame clones and lacks some. The sample lists roughly 100,000 clones; roughly nine tenths were seen once. Looked up from germline, CDR1 is SGHDN and CDR2 is FVKESK. The CDR3 loop spans 13 amino acids. Trimming stripped 1 base from V and 9 bases from J, with 7 bases between. The clonotype originates from a woman in her sixties with acute or convalescent COVID-19. V and J are TRBV14 and TRBJ1-6, with D unclear. Material for sequencing was peripheral blood. As DNA, the CDR3 is TGTGCCAGCAGCCAAGCCCCATCTTCACCCCTCCACTTT. It codes for CASSQAPSSPLHF.